The text below deals with one T cell receptor (beta chain). This specimen belongs to a study of blood T cell repertoires in COVID-19. Overall study: The United States, Italy and Spain provided the acute and convalescent COVID-19 samples.

In terms of age and location, participants ranged from about 18 to 100 years and lived in under 30 US areas. The study counted Cohort 3 donors as recovered given two negative PCRs, clearance, or symptom resolution. The CDR3 contains 14 residues. The V gene end was trimmed by 6 bases and the J gene end by 2 bases; junction bases not matched to a gene: 5. CDR1 and CDR2 from the germline V gene are SGHAT and FQNNGV. Original data processing: Estimated nucleated cell counts came from reference gene primer amplification. Assay used: immunoSEQ multiplex PCR; TCRdb lists only in-frame clones, some missing. V and J calls and clone size are as listed in that table; D and trimming were resolved from the DNA. The repertoire holds 150,000 to 200,000 clones, with 89% as singletons.

Material for sequencing was PBMCs or T cells enriched from blood (not recorded which). The chain links TRBV11-2 to TRBJ2-3, with 7 bases aligning to TRBD1. The clonotype comes from a woman younger than 35 who had recovered from COVID-19. The CDR3, as DNA: TGTGCCAGCAGAGTAGGGGGCTCCACAGATACGCAGTATTTT. It codes for CASRVGGSTDTQYF.